This T cell receptor beta chain was captured by sequencing in a study of T-cell memory formation after mild COVID-19. Study-wide background: Clusters were largely donor specific.

TCRdb ran MiXCR on the 5' RACE reads and lists one entry per CDR3 protein. The sample records around 370,000 distinct CDR3 sequences, 20% to 25% being singletons. The study's findings and limits: In pre-infection memory, a portion of responding clones appeared, which suggested that cross-reactive memory joined. Nothing showed for sure that second-wave clones peaking on day 37 were SARS-CoV-2 specific. Clones contracting across day 15 to 85 had a balanced CD4/CD8 profile; later expanding clones leaned CD4+.

Trimming took 3 bases from V and 3 from J, leaving 11 bases between them. The length of the CDR3 is 14 residues. In regard to this clonotype: What it recognizes is unknown.

The sequenced material came from PBMCs or a T cell subset sorted from them (not recorded which). The TCR was taken from an adult woman who had mild COVID-19 (a few samples of this study predate the infection). Cell type and time point are not known. The chain carries TRBV12-3 or TRBV12-4 and TRBJ1-1, with D unresolved. CDR3 sequence reads: CASSFTLGDTEAFF. The CDR3 coding sequence is TGTGCCAGCAGTTTCACCCTCGGGGACACTGAAGCTTTCTTT.